The sequence of this TCR beta chain was determined in a study of identical twins. Overall study results and limits: The more abundant beta clonotypes in cord blood had fewer insertions, and memory repertoires did not show this.

Template switching added a universal primer site; cDNA carried unique molecular identifiers. In TCRdb, the 5' RACE reads were re-called with MiXCR into one record per CDR3 protein. The sample lists roughly 350,000 distinct CDR3 sequences; 10% to 15% were seen once. No donor was unhealthy or non-Caucasian. Of note for this clonotype: Its antigen remains unidentified.

Germline CDR1 and CDR2: DFQATT and SNEGSKA (reference sequence). V lost 5 bases to trimming and J lost 4 bases; unmatched junction nucleotides: 10. The CDR3 spans 14 residues. The data also belong to a second study, concerning yellow fever vaccine responses in identical twins.

Input material: CD8+ T cells sorted from blood. This clonotype originated in a woman in her late teens or twenties in good health. This chain uses TRBV20-1 with TRBJ2-7; 8 bases are a match to TRBD1. The CDR3 nucleotides are TGCAGTGCTGGGCCCGGGACAGGCGTATACGAGCAGTACTTC. It encodes CSAGPGTGVYEQYF.